These 13 T cell receptor beta chains originate from one sample sequenced in a study of blood T cell repertoires in COVID-19. Sequencing used immunoSEQ multiplex PCR; TCRdb keeps in-frame clones, though not all of them. The sample consists of some 300,000 clones, roughly nine tenths of them appearing once. The sample was PBMCs or T cells enriched from blood (not recorded which). The source is a woman younger than 45 who had recovered from COVID-19.

This CDR3 reads CASSPILAGGDTQYF. The CDR3 DNA sequence: TGCGCCAGCAGCCCAATACTAGCGGGAGGAGATACGCAGTATTTT. The genes are TRBV4-1 and TRBJ2-3; TRBD2 agrees at 12 bases. The germline V gene has CDR1 MGHRA and CDR2 YSYEKL. Trimming took 4 bases from V and 5 from J; bases not matched to a gene: 4. The CDR3 sequence is 15 residues long.

This chain links TRBV6-5 with TRBJ1-5, with TRBD1 as a possible D gene (6 bases). Germline assignment: CDR1 MNHEY and CDR2 SVGAGI. Deletions cut 6 bases from V and 2 bases from J, with 14 bases between. The CDR3 is 15 amino acids. The CDR3 DNA reads as TGTGCCAGCAGACGCACAGGGTATGGCAATCAGCCCCAGCATTTT. Its translation: CASRRTGYGNQPQHF.

The chain carries TRBV14 and TRBJ2-1, with 8 positions matching TRBD1. Per germline, CDR1 SGHDN and CDR2 FVKESK. V shed 2 bases and J 5 bases; nucleotides not matched to a gene: 8. The CDR3 length is 16 residues. CDR3 protein: CASSQRSTGVDNEQFF. The CDR3 DNA reads as TGTGCCAGCAGCCAACGATCGACAGGGGTGGACAATGAGCAGTTCTTC.

In this sample, this clone turned up a few times. The V gene is TRBV28, the J gene TRBJ1-2; 8 nucleotides align to TRBD1. The V and J ends lost 8 bases and 4 bases, in that order; junction bases with no gene match: 9. Germline CDR1 and CDR2: MDHEN and SYDVKM. CDR3 size: 14 residues. The CDR3 region has the DNA TGTGCCAGCCGAACAGGACAGGGATTCTATGGCTACACCTTC. As protein: CASRTGQGFYGYTF.

The chain has TRBV18 and TRBJ2-4; the D is unclear. The CDR3 runs to 13 residues. The ends were cut back, 3 bases at V and 8 bases at J, with 11 bases in the middle. The germline V gene encodes CDR1 KGHSH and CDR2 LQKENI. CDR3 in amino acids: CASSPPSIDIQYF. In DNA, the CDR3 is TGTGCCAGCTCACCCCCGAGTATAGACATTCAGTACTTC.

The chain is built from TRBV19 and TRBJ2-7, with TRBD1 matching 10 bases. Germline CDR1 LNHDA, CDR2 SQIVND (reference sequence). The ends lost 6 bases at V and 0 bases at J; junction bases unmatched: 5. The CDR3 is 15 residues long. The CDR3 loop is CASRRRTGGSYEQYF. The CDR3 DNA is TGTGCCAGTAGGCGCCGGACAGGGGGCTCCTACGAGCAGTACTTC.

J is TRBJ1-1 and V is TRBV3-1 (or the pseudogene TRBV3-2); 9 bases match TRBD1. The V and J ends lost 2 bases and 5 bases, in that order; junction bases with no gene match: 9. CDR3 size: 16 residues. Germline lookup yields CDR1 LGHDT and CDR2 YNNKEL (reference sequence). CDR3 protein: CASSQWGQGVVTEAFF. The CDR3 coding sequence is TGTGCCAGCAGCCAATGGGGACAGGGAGTTGTGACTGAAGCTTTCTTT.

This clone was seen repeatedly, ten times or more. This rearrangement joins TRBV7-9 to TRBJ2-1; the match to TRBD2 covers 8 bases. The CDR3 consists of 19 residues. Germline CDR1 SEHNR, CDR2 FQNEAQ (reference sequence). Trimming cost V 1 base and J 2 bases; bases outside gene matches: 13. The CDR3 DNA reads TGTGCCAGCAGCTTAGGCCGAAAACAAGCGGGAGTTACCTACAATGAGCAGTTCTTC. Translation: CASSLGRKQAGVTYNEQFF. The variable domain in full, with the rest retrieved from reference TRBV7-9 and TRBJ2-1, is DTGVSQNPRHKITKRGQNVTFRCDPISEHNRLYWYRQTLGQGPEFLTYFQNEAQLEKSRLLSDRFSAERPKGSFSTLEIQRTEQGDSAMYLCASSLGRKQAGVTYNEQFFGPGTRLTVL.

This clone was counted at least ten times. V gene TRBV5-6 combines with J gene TRBJ2-7; 9 bases match TRBD2. The CDR3 has 16 amino acids. CDR1 is SGHDT, CDR2 YYEEEE, per germline. The V segment lost 4 bases and the J segment 7 bases; nucleotides outside the gene matches: 15. CDR3 protein: CASSPEAAGGSGEQYF. CDR3 DNA sequence: TGTGCCAGCAGCCCGGAAGCGGCGGGAGGGTCGGGAGAGCAGTACTTC.

The chain uses TRBV6-5 and TRBJ1-1; 7 positions agree with TRBD1. Germline CDR1 MNHEY, CDR2 SVGAGI. This CDR3 is 15 amino acids long. The J segment lost 4 bases and the V segment lost 1 base, leaving 6 bases of the junction unmatched. The CDR3 loop reads CASSYYRGLGTEAFF. CDR3 DNA: TGTGCCAGCAGTTACTACAGGGGTTTGGGCACTGAAGCTTTCTTT.

CDR3 DNA sequence: TGTGCCAGCAGCTTAAGGGAGTCCCCCCTCGAGCAGTACTTC. Encoded protein: CASSLRESPLEQYF. This rearrangement joins TRBV11-2 to TRBJ2-7; a weak D match, TRBD2 (5 bases). Trimming removed 2 bases from V and 6 bases from J, with 14 bases in between. Germline V CDR1 and CDR2: SGHAT, FQNNGV. CDR3 length: 14 amino acids.

The chain employs TRBV27 and TRBJ1-2; D gene unclear. The V gene lost 5 bases and the J gene lost 4 bases, with 11 bases spanning the gap. The CDR3 is 13 amino acids. Germline V CDR1 and CDR2: MNHEY, SMNVEV (reference sequence). In DNA, the CDR3 is TGTGCCAGCAGTCCCCGCGGAGCCTATGGCTACACCTTC. Encoded protein: CASSPRGAYGYTF.

The V call is TRBV27, the J call TRBJ1-2; TRBD1 agrees at 9 bases. This CDR3 has 14 residues. The germline V gene has CDR1 MNHEY and CDR2 SMNVEV (reference sequence). Germline trimming cut 6 bases from V and 7 bases from J; bases unmatched to any gene: 9. CDR3 protein: CASRSGQGDRGYTF. DNA of the CDR3: TGTGCCAGCAGATCGGGACAGGGTGATCGTGGCTACACCTTC.